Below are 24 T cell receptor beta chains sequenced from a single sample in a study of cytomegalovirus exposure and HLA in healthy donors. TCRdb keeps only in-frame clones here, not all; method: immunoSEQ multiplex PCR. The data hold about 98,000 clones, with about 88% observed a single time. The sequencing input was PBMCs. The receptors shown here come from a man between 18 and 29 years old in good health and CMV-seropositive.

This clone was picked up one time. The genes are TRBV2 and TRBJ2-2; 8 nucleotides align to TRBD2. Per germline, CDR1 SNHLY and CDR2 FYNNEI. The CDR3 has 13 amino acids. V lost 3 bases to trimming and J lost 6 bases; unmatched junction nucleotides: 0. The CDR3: CASSERGAGELFF. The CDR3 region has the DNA TGTGCCAGCAGTGAGCGGGGGGCCGGGGAGCTGTTTTTT. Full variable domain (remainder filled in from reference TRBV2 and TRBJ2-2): EPEVTQTPSHQVTQMGQEVILRCVPISNHLYFYWYRQILGQKVEFLVSFYNNEISEKSEIFDDQFSVERPDGSNFTLKIRSTKLEDSAMYFCASSERGAGELFFGEGSRLTVL.

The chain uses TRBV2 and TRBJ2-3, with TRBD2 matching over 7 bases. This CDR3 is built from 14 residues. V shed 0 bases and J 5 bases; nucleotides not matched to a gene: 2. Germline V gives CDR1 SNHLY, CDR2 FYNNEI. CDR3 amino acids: CASSEARGRDTQYF. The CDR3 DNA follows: TGTGCCAGCAGTGAAGCGCGGGGGAGAGATACGCAGTATTTT.

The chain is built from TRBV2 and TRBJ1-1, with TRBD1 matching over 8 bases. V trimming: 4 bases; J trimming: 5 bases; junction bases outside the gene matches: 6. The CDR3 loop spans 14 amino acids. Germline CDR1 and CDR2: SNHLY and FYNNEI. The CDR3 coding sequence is TGTGCCAGCAGTGGGACAGGGCGTTGGACTGAAGCTTTCTTT. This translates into CASSGTGRWTEAFF.

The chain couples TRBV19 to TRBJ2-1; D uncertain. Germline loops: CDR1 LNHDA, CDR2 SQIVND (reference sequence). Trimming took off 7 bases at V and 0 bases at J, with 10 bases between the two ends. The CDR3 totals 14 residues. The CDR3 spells CASTPSTSYNEQFF. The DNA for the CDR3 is TGTGCCAGTACGCCGAGTACCTCCTACAATGAGCAGTTCTTC.

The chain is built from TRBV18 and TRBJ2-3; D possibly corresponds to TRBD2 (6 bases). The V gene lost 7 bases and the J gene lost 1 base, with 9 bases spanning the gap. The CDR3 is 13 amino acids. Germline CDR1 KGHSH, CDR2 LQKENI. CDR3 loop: CASYSGGTDTQYF. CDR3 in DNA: TGTGCCAGCTATTCGGGGGGCACAGATACGCAGTATTTT.

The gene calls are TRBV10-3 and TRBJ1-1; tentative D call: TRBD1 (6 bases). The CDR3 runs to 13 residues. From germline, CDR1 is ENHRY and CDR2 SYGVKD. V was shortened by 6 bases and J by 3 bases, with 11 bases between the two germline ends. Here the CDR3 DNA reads TGTGCCATCAGGGGGGCTCCCGACACTGAAGCTTTCTTT. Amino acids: CAIRGAPDTEAFF.

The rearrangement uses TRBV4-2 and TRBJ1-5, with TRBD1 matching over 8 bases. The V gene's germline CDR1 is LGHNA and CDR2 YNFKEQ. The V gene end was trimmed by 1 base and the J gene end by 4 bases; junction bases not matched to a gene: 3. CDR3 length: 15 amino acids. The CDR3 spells CASSQGGQGNQPQHF. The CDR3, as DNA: TGTGCCAGCAGCCAAGGTGGACAGGGAAATCAGCCCCAGCATTTT.

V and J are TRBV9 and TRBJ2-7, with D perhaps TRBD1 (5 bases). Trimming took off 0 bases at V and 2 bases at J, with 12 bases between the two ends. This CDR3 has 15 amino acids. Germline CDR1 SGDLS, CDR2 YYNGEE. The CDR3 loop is CASSVEGDRTYEQYF. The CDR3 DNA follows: TGTGCCAGCAGCGTAGAAGGTGACAGAACCTACGAGCAGTACTTC.

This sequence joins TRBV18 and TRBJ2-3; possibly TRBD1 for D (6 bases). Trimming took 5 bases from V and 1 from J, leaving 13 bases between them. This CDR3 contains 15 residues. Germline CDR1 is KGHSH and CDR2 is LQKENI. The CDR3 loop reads CASSAWDTGTDTQYF. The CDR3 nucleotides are TGTGCCAGCTCAGCGTGGGACACAGGCACAGATACGCAGTATTTT.

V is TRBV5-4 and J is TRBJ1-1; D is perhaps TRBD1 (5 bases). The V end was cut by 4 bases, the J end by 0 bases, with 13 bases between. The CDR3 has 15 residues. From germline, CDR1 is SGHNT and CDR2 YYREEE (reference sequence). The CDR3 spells CASSPYGGLNTEAFF. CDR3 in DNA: TGTGCCAGCAGCCCATACGGGGGTTTGAACACTGAAGCTTTCTTT.

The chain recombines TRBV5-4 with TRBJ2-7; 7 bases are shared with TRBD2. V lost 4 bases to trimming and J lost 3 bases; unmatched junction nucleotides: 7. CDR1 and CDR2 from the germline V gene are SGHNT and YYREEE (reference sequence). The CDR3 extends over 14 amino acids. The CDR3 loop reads CASSLERDLYEQYF. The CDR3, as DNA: TGTGCCAGCAGCCTAGAGCGGGACCTCTACGAGCAGTACTTC.

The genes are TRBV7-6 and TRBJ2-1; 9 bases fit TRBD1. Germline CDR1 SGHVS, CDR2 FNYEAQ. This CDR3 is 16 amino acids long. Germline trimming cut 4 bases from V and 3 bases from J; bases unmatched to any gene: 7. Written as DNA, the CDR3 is TGTGCCAGCAGCTCCTCCGGGACAGGGAGCTACAATGAGCAGTTCTTC. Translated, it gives CASSSSGTGSYNEQFF.

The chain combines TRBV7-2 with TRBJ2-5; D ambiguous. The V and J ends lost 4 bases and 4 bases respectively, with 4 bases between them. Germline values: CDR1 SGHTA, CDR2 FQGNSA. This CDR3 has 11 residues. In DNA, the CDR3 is TGTGCCAGCAGCTCGAGAGAGACCCAGTACTTC. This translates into CASSSRETQYF.

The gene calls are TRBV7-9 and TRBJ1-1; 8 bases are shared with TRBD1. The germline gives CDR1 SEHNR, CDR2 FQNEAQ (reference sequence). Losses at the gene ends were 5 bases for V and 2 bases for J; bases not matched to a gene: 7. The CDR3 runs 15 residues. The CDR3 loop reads CASSAWTGINTEAFF. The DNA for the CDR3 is TGTGCCAGCAGCGCTTGGACAGGGATAAACACTGAAGCTTTCTTT.

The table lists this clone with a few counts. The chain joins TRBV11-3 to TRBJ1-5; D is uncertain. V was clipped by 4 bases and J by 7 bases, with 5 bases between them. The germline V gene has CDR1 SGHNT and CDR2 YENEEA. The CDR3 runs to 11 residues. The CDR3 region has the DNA TGTGCCAGCAGCTCCGGGCAGCCCCAGCATTTT. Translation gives CASSSGQPQHF.

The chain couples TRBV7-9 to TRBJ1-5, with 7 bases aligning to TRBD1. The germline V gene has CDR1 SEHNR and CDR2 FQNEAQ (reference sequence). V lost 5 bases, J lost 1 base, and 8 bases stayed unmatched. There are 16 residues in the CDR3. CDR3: CASSPTGERSNQPQHF. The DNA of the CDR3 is TGTGCCAGCAGCCCCACAGGGGAAAGAAGCAATCAGCCCCAGCATTTT.

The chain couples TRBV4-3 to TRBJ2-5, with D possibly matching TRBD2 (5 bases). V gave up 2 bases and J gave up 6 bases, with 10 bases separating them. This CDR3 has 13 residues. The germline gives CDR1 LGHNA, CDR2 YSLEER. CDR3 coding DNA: TGCGCCAGCAGCCAATCGTCGGGAAAGACCCAGTACTTC. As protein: CASSQSSGKTQYF.

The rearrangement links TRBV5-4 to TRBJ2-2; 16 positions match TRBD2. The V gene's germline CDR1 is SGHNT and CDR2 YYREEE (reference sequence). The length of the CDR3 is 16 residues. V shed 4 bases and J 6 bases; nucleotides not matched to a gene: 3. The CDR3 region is CASSTGLAGGSGELFF. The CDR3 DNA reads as TGTGCCAGCAGCACGGGACTAGCGGGGGGGTCCGGGGAGCTGTTTTTT. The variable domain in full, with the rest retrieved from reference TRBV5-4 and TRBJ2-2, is ETGVTQSPTHLIKTRGQQVTLRCSSQSGHNTVSWYQQALGQGPQFIFQYYREEENGRGNFPPRFSGLQFPNYSSELNVNALELDDSALYLCASSTGLAGGSGELFFGEGSRLTVL.

The CDR3 sequence: CASSQEWSRDMGSGNTIYF. The CDR3 DNA sequence: TGCGCCAGCAGCCAAGAGTGGTCACGGGACATGGGCTCTGGAAACACCATATATTTT. The V and J genes are TRBV4-3 and TRBJ1-3; tentative D call: TRBD1 (6 bases). The V end lost 0 bases, the J end lost 0 bases, and 18 bases lay between the germline ends. CDR3 size: 19 residues. In germline, CDR1 is LGHNA, CDR2 YSLEER.

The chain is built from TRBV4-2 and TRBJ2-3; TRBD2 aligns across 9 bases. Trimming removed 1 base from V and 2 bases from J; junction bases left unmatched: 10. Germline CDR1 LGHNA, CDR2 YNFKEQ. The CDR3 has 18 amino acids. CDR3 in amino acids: CASSQVGLAMIDTDTQYF. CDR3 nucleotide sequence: TGTGCCAGCAGCCAAGTGGGACTAGCTATGATTGACACAGATACGCAGTATTTT.

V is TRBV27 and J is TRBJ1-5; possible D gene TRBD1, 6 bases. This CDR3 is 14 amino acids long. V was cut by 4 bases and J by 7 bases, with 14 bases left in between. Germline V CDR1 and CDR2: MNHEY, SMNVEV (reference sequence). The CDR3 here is CASSSEQGWQPQHF. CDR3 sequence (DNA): TGTGCCAGCAGTTCGGAACAGGGTTGGCAGCCCCAGCATTTT.

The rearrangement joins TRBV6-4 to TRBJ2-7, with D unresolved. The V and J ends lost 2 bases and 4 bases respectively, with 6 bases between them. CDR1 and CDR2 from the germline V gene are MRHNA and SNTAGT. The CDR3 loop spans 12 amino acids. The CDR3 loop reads CASSDRFYEQYF. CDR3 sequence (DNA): TGTGCCAGCAGTGACCGTTTTTACGAGCAGTACTTC.

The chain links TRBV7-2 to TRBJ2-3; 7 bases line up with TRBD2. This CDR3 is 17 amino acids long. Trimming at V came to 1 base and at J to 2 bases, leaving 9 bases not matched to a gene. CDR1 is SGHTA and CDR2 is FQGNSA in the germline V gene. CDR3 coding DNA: TGTGCCAGCAGCTTAGTGGGGTATGGGGGGGTCACAGATACGCAGTATTTT. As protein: CASSLVGYGGVTDTQYF.

The CDR3 loop is CASSSDGGGRYGYTF. In DNA form, the CDR3 reads TGCGCCAGCAGCTCGGACGGGGGAGGACGGTATGGCTACACCTTC. The chain employs TRBV5-1 and TRBJ1-2; D is perhaps TRBD1 (5 bases). The CDR3 has 15 amino acids. Germline-derived CDR1 and CDR2 are SGHRS and YFSETQ. V was pared by 3 bases and J by 5 bases, with 17 bases between.